This T cell receptor (beta chain) came from a study of T-cell memory formation after mild COVID-19. TCRdb used MiXCR to reprocess the 5' RACE reads, holding one entry per CDR3 protein. This table has hundreds of thousands of distinct CDR3 sequences, 20% to 25% appearing once. Germline V gene data show CDR1 as LGHDT and CDR2 as YNNKEL (reference sequence). V was shortened by 0 bases and J by 8 bases, with 16 bases between the two germline ends. This CDR3 has 15 amino acids. Material for sequencing was PBMCs or a T cell subset sorted from them (not recorded which). The J gene is TRBJ1-2, the V gene TRBV3-1, with D possibly TRBD1 on 5 matching bases. The origin of this receptor is an adult woman who had mild COVID-19 (a few samples of this study predate the infection). Cell type and time point are not known. The CDR3 region is CASSQDLNQGRGYTF. DNA for the CDR3: TGTGCCAGCAGCCAAGATCTGAATCAGGGAAGAGGCTACACCTTC. The whole variable domain, remainder taken from reference TRBV3-1 and TRBJ1-2, is DTAVSQTPKYLVTQMGNDKSIKCEQNLGHDTMYWYKQDSKKFLKIMFSYNNKELIINETVPNRFSPKSPDKAHLNLHINSLELGDSAVYFCASSQDLNQGRGYTFGSGTRLTVV.